This T cell receptor (beta chain) stems from a study of blood T cells in healthy people across ages (dated by TCRdb to between 2014 and 2017). For context, the study as a whole: In model experiments, roughly one uniquely barcoded TCR beta cDNA molecule per two T cells was captured by template switching. To track age-related changes in TCR beta repertoire diversity, the study relied on deep sequencing normalized with unique cDNA molecular identifiers. Donors were grouped into four age groups: young (average 16 years), middle-aged (over 35), aged (approximately 67) and long-lived (just over 80). To avoid experimental bias, donors of different ages were spread randomly across the sequencing lanes. Two additional independent replicas of 1 million unique cDNA reads from the same blood draw were analyzed for two donors (one aged 18 to 29 and one aged 80 or older). Results and caveats for the whole study, not just this receptor: There was a strong correlation between observed TCR beta diversity and the percentage of naive T cells measured by flow cytometry. Bulk unsorted PBMC profiling prevented conclusive comparison of naive and antigen-experienced compartments. As age increased, observed TCR beta diversity per million T cells dropped in a roughly linear way, and a significant reduction was already evident by age 40. Compared with the aged group, more naive CD4+ T cells, fewer expanded clones and increased TCR diversity were shown by the long-lived group, suggesting age selection. Estimates of total diversity based on one million sequenced T cells were considered lower bounds and underestimates. Because the CMV infection status of the donors was unknown, age-related changes in expanded clonotypes may potentially have been confounded.

Cut back by 7 bases and 5 bases, the V and J ends lie 11 bases apart. From cysteine to phenylalanine, the CDR3 is 12 amino acids long. The retained sequence is limited to the CDR3, 36 bases, with the frame set at the first base. As encoded in the germline V gene, CDR1 is MNHNS while CDR2 is SASEGT. Systemically healthy Caucasian individuals from Russia, around 38 in total and aged about 6 to 90 years, were included as donors. Each donor gave 8 to 10 milliliters of peripheral blood, collected into EDTA-treated Vacutainer tubes. PBMCs were isolated by Ficoll-Paque density-gradient centrifugation, with at least 7 million obtained per sample. Trizol reagent was used to extract total RNA from PBMCs, with at least 5.5 micrograms per sample. For every donor, flow cytometry on a PBMC aliquot measured the percentage of naive CD45RAhigh/CD27high T cells. Receptor amplification or capture employed 5' RACE. The sequencer was an Illumina HiSeq 2500. A second PCR of roughly 6 to 11 cycles was run with a J-beta primer mix and a sample-barcoded 5' primer. A unique molecular identifier was introduced onto each TCR beta cDNA molecule by a template-switch 5' adaptor carrying 12 random nucleotides. At least 3 million CDR3-containing paired-end reads were obtained from each sample. First-strand cDNA was synthesized from all RNA with the Mint cDNA synthesis kit, primed by a TRBC-specific oligonucleotide. Following uracil-DNA glycosylase treatment, all cDNA underwent a first 18-cycle PCR with the universal primers M1SS and BC2_uni_R. The original methods were these. Normalization of each sample was performed by random selection of 1 million high-quality reads, each carrying a distinct molecular identifier. Reads sharing molecular identifiers were discarded rather than binned into consensus sequences. CDR3 identification, clonotype clustering and error correction used MiTCR with a Q25 quality threshold and the strictest error-elimination algorithm. Lower-bound total TCR beta diversity was estimated with a nonparametric unseen species model using Euler transformation. The raw public data were reprocessed by TCRdb itself: fastp quality trimming at Q25, MiXCR clonotype calling, in-frame beta chains only. Merged by CDR3 protein, the rows form single entries marked with the most common genes and DNA. The V and J calls come from TCRdb's annotation, not from the publication. Here the sample has 1.2 million to 1.5 million distinct CDR3 sequences; 45% to 70% occur a single time. More than 6% of the sample is held by the ten biggest clonotypes.

This clonotype has just one count. Its antigen remains undetermined. Base qualities are not at hand, and no much larger clone is one base apart. Recombination linked TRBV6-1 to TRBJ1-1, with the D gene call left open. The sequenced sample consisted of blood. The receptor's source is a man between 18 and 29 years old in good health. The CDR3 has the sequence CASTIRQTEAFF. Here is the DNA: TGTGCCAGCACTATCAGGCAGACTGAAGCTTTCTTT.